One sample yielded the 21 T cell receptor beta chains listed below, sequenced in a study of tumor and adjacent non-tumor tissue in lung cancer. No cell sorting was done before RNA was extracted from the tissue. TCRbeta libraries were built with three rounds of nested PCR, modified from ARM-PCR. A single record per CDR3 protein comes from TCRdb applying MiXCR to the multiplex PCR reads. Of about 140,000 distinct CDR3 sequences listed, around 65% are singletons. The material sequenced was lung tumor tissue. These receptors were taken from a man between 60 and 75 years old with small cell lung cancer.

In DNA form, the CDR3 reads TGTGCCAGCTTCGGTGGCACAGACAGTGAGCAGTTCTTC. The encoded protein is CASFGGTDSEQFF. V gene TRBV6-1 combines with J gene TRBJ2-1; D possibly corresponds to TRBD1 (5 bases). This CDR3 is built from 13 residues. Trimming cost V 8 bases and J 9 bases, with 17 bases left between them. Germline V gives CDR1 MNHNS, CDR2 SASEGT.

This clonotype is labeled as medium-sized (0.01 to 0.1%). The V and J genes are TRBV11-2 and TRBJ1-6; D is undetermined. Trimming left V 4 bases short and J 10 bases short, with 14 bases between. The CDR3 loop spans 14 amino acids. Germline values: CDR1 SGHAT, CDR2 FQNNGV. CDR3 nucleotides: TGTGCCAGCAGCTCCCACACGGGAGGATCACCCCTCCACTTT. Translation: CASSSHTGGSPLHF.

CDR3 sequence reads: CAISRGGGYSNQPQHF. In DNA form, the CDR3 reads TGTGCCATTTCTCGGGGAGGGGGCTATAGCAATCAGCCCCAGCATTTT. The chain is built from TRBV28 and TRBJ1-5; 7 bases fit TRBD1. The length of the CDR3 is 16 residues. Unmatched junction bases numbered 12, after V lost 10 bases and J lost 0 bases. Germline lookup yields CDR1 MDHEN and CDR2 SYDVKM.

Turning to this clonotype: Germline and junction disagree at one end, which may indicate a read error. The rearrangement uses TRBV11-2 and TRBJ2-3; D is uncertain. The CDR3 totals 12 residues. Germline CDR1 SGHAT, CDR2 FQNNGV. The CDR3: CASSFVTDKQYF. The CDR3 DNA sequence: TGTGCCAGCAGCTTCGTCACAGATAAGCAGTATTTT.

This clonotype has ten or more counts. The rearrangement links TRBV20-1 to TRBJ2-3, with a tentative D call TRBD2 (5 bases). With 2 bases removed from V and 5 bases from J, the gap between germline ends came to 8 bases. The CDR3 has 12 residues. The germline CDR1 and CDR2 sequences are DFQATT and SNEGSKA (reference sequence). CDR3 amino acids: CSARNAGDTQYF. CDR3 DNA: TGCAGTGCTAGAAACGCGGGAGATACGCAGTATTTT.

Remarks on this clonotype: Since the CDR3 does not end with the conserved phenylalanine or tryptophan, this likely comes from a read error. The rearrangement links TRBV11-1 to TRBJ2-1, with D perhaps matching TRBD2 (5 bases). The CDR3 covers 15 residues. Germline CDR1 SGHAT, CDR2 FQDESV (reference sequence). The DNA of the CDR3 is TGTGCCAGCAGAAAAGCTAGAGGGCGATACAATGGGCAGTTCCTC. It specifies CASRKARGRYNGQFL.

This chain links TRBV5-1 with TRBJ1-2; 8 positions match TRBD1. CDR1 SGHRS and CDR2 YFSETQ come from the germline V gene. Trimming removed 3 bases from V and 11 bases from J; junction bases left unmatched: 12. CDR3 size: 14 residues. The CDR3 nucleotides are TGCGCCAGCAGCTCCAGGGTGACAGGGGCCGGGTACACCTTC. This encodes CASSSRVTGAGYTF.

This sequence joins TRBV4-2 and TRBJ1-1; TRBD1 agrees at 7 bases. After removal of 7 bases from V and 1 base from J, the junction contained 9 bases not matched to a gene. This CDR3 comprises 15 residues. Germline V gene lookup returns CDR1 LGHNA and CDR2 YNFKEQ. The CDR3: CASIPQGFENTEAFF. The CDR3 DNA reads TGTGCCAGCATCCCACAGGGGTTCGAGAACACTGAAGCTTTCTTT.

The rearrangement links TRBV20-1 to TRBJ2-1, with TRBD2 matching over 7 bases. Near its end, the DNA agrees better with TRBJ2-7, so the J call may be wrong. The CDR3 runs to 14 residues. The V gene's germline CDR1 is DFQATT and CDR2 SNEGSKA (reference sequence). Written as DNA, the CDR3 is TGCAGTGCTTCGACTAGCTGGACACACAATGAGCAGTACTTC. The encoded protein is CSASTSWTHNEQYF.

Comments on this clonotype: This sequence may be a read error, since a much larger clone differs from it by one base. Without the conserved terminal phenylalanine or tryptophan, this CDR3 likely stems from a read error. The chain is built from TRBV6-5 and TRBJ1-1, with D unclear. The CDR3 is made up of 14 amino acids. Germline CDR1 reads MNHEY; CDR2 reads SVGAGI. The ends were cut back, 5 bases at V and 1 base at J, with 11 bases in the middle. DNA of the CDR3: TGTGCCAGCAGTCCGACGGATGAGAACACTGAAGCTTTCCTT. This encodes CASSPTDENTEAFL.

As regards this clonotype: A clone one base away is much larger, so this may be a read error. Without the conserved terminal phenylalanine or tryptophan, this CDR3 likely stems from a read error. The chain combines TRBV6-2 or TRBV6-3 with TRBJ2-1; maybe TRBD2 (5 bases). The CDR3 contains 13 residues. V was pared by 6 bases and J by 9 bases, with 15 bases between. Germline V gene sequence: CDR1 MNHEY, CDR2 SVGEGT. The CDR3 sequence: CASSGWRRGEQFL. In DNA, the CDR3 is TGTGCCAGCAGCGGGTGGAGACGGGGTGAGCAGTTCCTC.

This chain links TRBV12-3 or TRBV12-4 with TRBJ2-3; 9 bases map to TRBD1. The CDR3 sequence is 16 residues long. After removal of 5 bases from V and 9 bases from J, the junction contained 15 bases not matched to a gene. CDR3 residues: CASSDTTGQGRPTQYF. The CDR3, as DNA: TGTGCCAGCAGTGACACAACGGGACAGGGCCGCCCAACGCAGTATTTT.

This chain connects TRBV6-5 to TRBJ2-2, with D possibly TRBD2 on 7 matching bases. CDR1 is MNHEY and CDR2 is SVGAGI in the germline V gene. The CDR3 has 15 amino acids. With 6 bases removed from V and 4 bases from J, the gap between germline ends came to 15 bases. The CDR3 DNA reads TGTGCCAGCAGCCGGGACGGGGGGCCCACCGGGGAGCTGTTTTTT. Its translation: CASSRDGGPTGELFF.

In this sample, this clonotype turned up once. No DNA is shown, since the ends of the CDR3 on it are uncertain; the CDR3 is the one TCRdb lists. V usage is TRBV29-1 and J usage is TRBJ1-2. The CDR3 adds up to 13 amino acids, both ends counted. Germline loops: CDR1 SQVTM, CDR2 ANQGSEA. Here the CDR3 reads CSGGSGADYGCTF.

The count of this clonotype is one. The chain recombines TRBV20-1 with TRBJ2-1; 8 nucleotides line up with TRBD2. The V gene's germline CDR1 is DFQATT and CDR2 SNEGSKA (reference sequence). CDR3 size: 15 residues. This CDR3 reads CGARELAGPGNEQFF. CDR3 DNA: TGCGGCGCTAGAGAATTAGCGGGACCGGGCAATGAGCAGTTCTTC.

Notes on this clonotype: A much larger clone sits a single nucleotide away, making a read error possible. The chain recombines TRBV29-1 with TRBJ2-1; unclear D gene. There are 11 residues in the CDR3. Germline-derived CDR1 and CDR2 are SQVTM and ANQGSEA. In nucleotides, the CDR3 is TGCAGGGTGGACTCCTACAATGAGCAGTTCTTC. Encoded protein: CRVDSYNEQFF.

This clonotype was counted between two and nine times. This sequence joins TRBV6-6 and TRBJ2-1; tentative D call: TRBD1 (5 bases). The CDR3 runs to 14 residues. The V and J ends lost 6 bases and 2 bases respectively, with 11 bases between them. Germline CDR1 and CDR2: MNHNY and SVGAGI (reference sequence). CDR3 amino acids: CASSRAGPYNEQFF. CDR3 DNA sequence: TGTGCCAGCAGCAGAGCAGGGCCCTACAATGAGCAGTTCTTC.

With regard to this clonotype: The junction and the germline gene differ at one end; a read error may be behind it. The chain is built from TRBV29-1 and TRBJ1-2; no clear D gene. Germline CDR1 is SQVTM and CDR2 is ANQGSEA. This CDR3 region has 13 residues. CDR3 sequence (DNA): TGCAGTGTTAAATTTACAGTGGATCATGGCTACAACTTC. Protein product: CSVKFTVDHGYNF.

CDR3 amino acids: CASRKREGSYEQYF. In DNA form, the CDR3 reads TGTGCCAGCAGAAAGCGGGAGGGCTCCTACGAGCAGTACTTC. The chain is built from TRBV28 and TRBJ2-7; 10 bases fit TRBD2. Germline lookup yields CDR1 MDHEN and CDR2 SYDVKM. V shed 6 bases and J 0 bases; nucleotides not matched to a gene: 2. The CDR3 is made up of 14 amino acids.

As for this clonotype: This could be a read error, since a much larger clone is one nucleotide away. The chain has TRBV5-1 and TRBJ2-2, with TRBD2 matching 10 bases. Germline loops: CDR1 SGHRS, CDR2 YFSETQ. The CDR3 spans 16 residues. CDR3 region: CASSLGLAEDTVELFF. CDR3 nucleotides: TGCGCCAGCAGCCTAGGACTAGCGGAGGACACCGTGGAGCTGTTTTTT.

Details on this clonotype: One end of the junction fails to match germline, which may point to a read error. V and J are TRBV11-1 and TRBJ1-2; 7 bases agree with TRBD1. CDR1 is SGHAT, CDR2 FQDESV, per germline (reference sequence). This CDR3 has 14 residues. The CDR3 sequence: CASSFKEGGSGYTF. The DNA of the CDR3 is TGTGCCAGTAGCTTCAAGGAAGGGGGCTCTGGCTACACCTTC.